This T cell receptor (beta chain) was found in a study of metastatic and nonmetastatic thyroid tumors. Germline V gives CDR1 MNHNS, CDR2 SASEGT. This CDR3 spans 16 amino acids. Trimming removed 5 bases from V and 6 bases from J; junction bases left unmatched: 12. Each patient went into thyroid surgery without having received any treatment. TCRdb reprocessed the PCR reads using MiXCR. The repertoire includes over 30,000 clones, roughly a sixth of them detected once, and under 15% sits in the top ten. This clone was counted ten times or more. This clonotype originated in a male donor with papillary thyroid cancer or a benign thyroid nodule (not recorded which). Some clones in this sample may be carry-over from other donors' samples. This chain connects TRBV6-1 to TRBJ2-2, with 7 bases lining up with TRBD1. The sequenced sample consisted of blood. This chain's CDR3 is CASSKGLTGLAGELFF. The CDR3 nucleotides are TGTGCCAGCAGTAAAGGCTTGACAGGGTTGGCCGGGGAGCTGTTTTTT.